A single sample is the source of the 29 T cell receptor beta chains below, sequenced in a study of T-cell memory formation after mild COVID-19. TCRdb reprocessed the 5' RACE reads with MiXCR, giving one entry per CDR3 protein. Of around 200,000 distinct CDR3 sequences detected, 9.5% appear once; the ten largest clones hold around 3.3%. Sequencing was carried out using PBMCs or a T cell subset sorted from them (not recorded which). Source of these receptors: a man between 18 and 29 years old who had mild COVID-19 (a few samples of this study predate the infection). Cell type and time point are not known.

V gene TRBV6-5 combines with J gene TRBJ2-2; a possible D gene is TRBD1 (7 bases). The germline gives CDR1 MNHEY, CDR2 SVGAGI. The V end lost 8 bases, the J end lost 1 base, and 11 bases lay between the germline ends. This CDR3 spans 14 amino acids. The CDR3 sequence is CASRGTVNTGELFF. CDR3 coding DNA: TGTGCCAGCCGGGGGACAGTGAACACCGGGGAGCTGTTTTTT.

This chain links TRBV7-9 with TRBJ2-3; D unresolved. The V end lost 2 bases, the J end lost 0 bases, and 9 bases lay between the germline ends. Germline V gives CDR1 SEHNR, CDR2 FQNEAQ (reference sequence). This CDR3 region has 15 residues. The CDR3 DNA reads as TGTGCCAGCAGCTTATGGAGTACTAGCACAGATACGCAGTATTTT. It codes for CASSLWSTSTDTQYF.

V usage is TRBV28 and J usage is TRBJ1-2, with D maybe TRBD1 (5 bases). Trimming left V 11 bases short and J 3 bases short, with 10 bases between. Germline assignment: CDR1 MDHEN and CDR2 SYDVKM. The CDR3 contains 11 residues. CDR3 DNA: TGTGCCTCTCAGGGTTACTATGGCTACACCTTC. Its protein is CASQGYYGYTF.

This clonotype was picked up a small number of times. The chain couples TRBV27 to TRBJ2-7; D remains ambiguous. This CDR3 has 10 amino acids. Germline V gene data show CDR1 as MNHEY and CDR2 as SMNVEV (reference sequence). The V end was cut by 7 bases, the J end by 5 bases, with 6 bases between. This chain's CDR3 is CASTPNEQYF. The CDR3 DNA sequence: TGTGCCAGCACCCCAAACGAGCAGTACTTC.

This clonotype was detected only a few times. This sequence joins TRBV5-5 and TRBJ2-3; no clear D gene. V dropped 4 bases and J dropped 2 bases, with 5 bases sitting between them. This CDR3 contains 12 residues. Germline V gives CDR1 SGHKS, CDR2 YYEKEE (reference sequence). This CDR3 reads CASSMATDTQYF. DNA of the CDR3: TGTGCCAGCAGCATGGCCACAGATACGCAGTATTTT.

This clonotype was counted between two and nine times. The V gene is TRBV5-1, the J gene TRBJ1-2; 7 bases are a match to TRBD1. Unmatched junction bases numbered 9, after V lost 4 bases and J lost 3 bases. CDR1 SGHRS and CDR2 YFSETQ come from the germline V gene. The CDR3 loop spans 15 amino acids. The CDR3 spells CASSTGQAADYGYTF. The CDR3 DNA reads as TGCGCCAGCAGCACTGGACAGGCGGCTGACTATGGCTACACCTTC.

This clonotype was seen a handful of times. V is TRBV20-1 and J is TRBJ2-5, with D uncertain. In germline, CDR1 is DFQATT, CDR2 SNEGSKA (reference sequence). The V and J ends lost 8 bases and 3 bases respectively, with 16 bases between them. The CDR3 consists of 13 residues. The CDR3 nucleotides are TGCAGTCCGTCGAAGGGCAGCAAAGAGACCCAGTACTTC. Its protein product is CSPSKGSKETQYF.

The chain uses TRBV24-1 and TRBJ1-5; a weak D match, TRBD1 (6 bases). Per germline, CDR1 KGHDR and CDR2 SFDVKD. V lost 9 bases, J lost 0 bases, and 14 bases lay in between. The CDR3 sequence is 15 residues long. CDR3 bases: TGTGCCACCCAGGACAGTCCGTATAGCAATCAGCCCCAGCATTTT. Protein sequence: CATQDSPYSNQPQHF.

This clonotype occurred a few times. This rearrangement joins TRBV4-3 to TRBJ2-5; D unresolved. The CDR3 is 15 amino acids. Germline-derived CDR1 and CDR2 are LGHNA and YSLEER. Between the trimmed V and J ends, which lost 1 base and 7 bases, there was a span of 16 bases. For the CDR3, the DNA is TGCGCCAGCAGCCAAGCCCCCGGCCCGGTCGTGACCCAGTACTTC. The encoded protein is CASSQAPGPVVTQYF.

This clonotype has ten or more counts. The chain links TRBV5-1 to TRBJ2-1, with 10 bases lining up with TRBD2. This CDR3 spans 15 amino acids. Germline V gene lookup returns CDR1 SGHRS and CDR2 YFSETQ. Trimming cost V 3 bases and J 8 bases; bases outside gene matches: 8. CDR3 in DNA: TGCGCCAGCAGCTACACCGGGACTAGCGCCGATGAGCAGTTCTTC. It codes for CASSYTGTSADEQFF.

Ten or more counts support this clonotype. The chain joins TRBV12-3 or TRBV12-4 to TRBJ2-6; D is ambiguous. The CDR3 covers 14 residues. Trimming left V 7 bases short and J 2 bases short, with 9 bases between. CDR3 nucleotide sequence: TGTGCCAGCACCAAGACCCCTGGGGCCAACGTCCTGACTTTC. Protein: CASTKTPGANVLTF.

V usage is TRBV6-6 and J usage is TRBJ1-6, with D unclear. This CDR3 is built from 15 residues. V lost 6 bases and J 4 bases, leaving 13 bases between the germline ends. Germline CDR1 and CDR2: MNHNY and SVGAGI (reference sequence). CDR3 sequence reads: CASSRSGSYNSPLHF. The CDR3 DNA reads as TGTGCCAGCAGCCGGTCGGGGTCGTATAATTCACCCCTCCACTTT.

The chain employs TRBV28 and TRBJ2-5; D remains ambiguous. The J call could be wrong; TRBJ2-1 is a better fit for the DNA end. Germline CDR1 is MDHEN and CDR2 is SYDVKM. There are 14 residues in the CDR3. The CDR3 loop is CASSPVASTNEQFF. The CDR3 nucleotides read TGTGCCAGCAGCCCTGTGGCTTCTACGAATGAGCAGTTCTTC.

Only a few counts were recorded for this clonotype. The chain is built from TRBV11-2 and TRBJ2-3; the D gene is possibly TRBD2 (5 bases). CDR3 length equals 15 residues. The V gene lost 5 bases and the J gene lost 0 bases, with 12 bases spanning the gap. Per germline, CDR1 SGHAT and CDR2 FQNNGV. The CDR3 protein is CASSPQRTSTDTQYF. CDR3 nucleotide sequence: TGTGCCAGCAGCCCCCAGCGGACTAGCACAGATACGCAGTATTTT.

In its sample, this clonotype was seen a few times. V is TRBV20-1 and J is TRBJ2-7; unclear D gene. Germline V CDR1 and CDR2: DFQATT, SNEGSKA (reference sequence). CDR3 length: 16 amino acids. V was clipped by 2 bases and J by 1 base, with 18 bases between them. The CDR3 DNA follows: TGCAGTGCTAGACCCCCATACTCACGGAATTCCTACGAGCAGTACTTC. The encoded protein is CSARPPYSRNSYEQYF.

This rearrangement joins TRBV3-1 to TRBJ2-1, with 7 bases fitting TRBD2. CDR3 length: 15 residues. The germline V gene encodes CDR1 LGHDT and CDR2 YNNKEL (reference sequence). Trimming at V came to 0 bases and at J to 7 bases, leaving 6 bases not matched to a gene. CDR3 coding DNA: TGTGCCAGCAGCCAAGATGAAGGACTAGTAAATGAGCAGTTCTTC. Translating it yields CASSQDEGLVNEQFF.

The chain joins TRBV29-1 to TRBJ1-3; maybe TRBD1 (5 bases). The V gene's germline CDR1 is SQVTM and CDR2 ANQGSEA. The CDR3 is 12 residues long. V was pared by 3 bases and J by 9 bases, with 12 bases between. The CDR3 bases are TGCAGCGTTGAGTCCCAGGGAGCCACCATATATTTT. The encoded protein is CSVESQGATIYF.

Concerning this clonotype itself: Possible read error: a much larger clone is one base away. The rearrangement uses TRBV4-1 and TRBJ1-2; D remains ambiguous. Germline CDR1 is MGHRA and CDR2 is YSYEKL. The CDR3 is 12 residues long. The CDR3 DNA follows: TGCGCCAGCAGACAAGATGGCAGGAGCTACACCTTC. It translates to CASRQDGRSYTF.

This clonotype has more than one count but fewer than ten. V is TRBV9 and J is TRBJ2-5, with D unresolved. Looked up from germline, CDR1 is SGDLS and CDR2 is YYNGEE. The CDR3 covers 13 residues. V lost 7 bases and J 3 bases, leaving 13 bases between the germline ends. The CDR3: CASGFQVKETQYF. The CDR3 DNA sequence: TGTGCCAGCGGTTTCCAGGTTAAAGAGACCCAGTACTTC. Supplemented by reference TRBV9 and TRBJ2-5, the full variable domain reads DSGVTQTPKHLITATGQRVTLRCSPRSGDLSVYWYQQSLDQGLQFLIQYYNGEERAKGNILERFSAQQFPDLHSELNLSSLELGDSALYFCASGFQVKETQYFGPGTRLLVL.

This clonotype was observed a few times. J is TRBJ1-2 and V is TRBV4-2; the match to TRBD1 covers 9 bases. The CDR3 loop spans 14 amino acids. The ends lost 1 base at V and 7 bases at J; junction bases unmatched: 4. Germline CDR1 and CDR2: LGHNA and YNFKEQ. Here the CDR3 reads CASSQGDRAAGYTF. As DNA, the CDR3 is TGTGCCAGCAGCCAAGGGGACAGGGCGGCTGGCTACACCTTC.

The chain joins TRBV27 to TRBJ1-5, with unresolved D. Per the germline V gene, CDR1 is MNHEY and CDR2 is SMNVEV (reference sequence). CDR3 length equals 12 residues. V was trimmed by 4 bases and J by 7 bases, leaving 8 bases between them. The CDR3 sequence: CASSSWNQPQHF. In nucleotides, the CDR3 is TGTGCCAGCAGTTCGTGGAACCAGCCCCAGCATTTT.

This rearrangement joins TRBV6-5 to TRBJ1-1; D remains unclear. Germline V gives CDR1 MNHEY, CDR2 SVGAGI. The CDR3 has 13 residues. The V end was cut by 2 bases, the J end by 4 bases, with 8 bases between. The CDR3: CASSYGLATEAFF. CDR3 nucleotides: TGTGCCAGCAGTTACGGGTTGGCCACTGAAGCTTTCTTT.

V and J are TRBV9 and TRBJ2-1; perhaps D is TRBD1 or TRBD2 (6 bases each). CDR1 is SGDLS and CDR2 is YYNGEE in the germline V gene. CDR3 length: 15 residues. V was trimmed by 0 bases and J by 0 bases, leaving 7 bases between them. The CDR3 region is CASSVEGGSYNEQFF. CDR3 coding DNA: TGTGCCAGCAGCGTAGAGGGGGGCTCCTACAATGAGCAGTTCTTC.

This clonotype was recorded many times. The rearrangement uses TRBV29-1 and TRBJ2-2; D uncertain. Germline V gene data show CDR1 as SQVTM and CDR2 as ANQGSEA. The CDR3 has 14 residues. Between the trimmed V and J ends, which lost 7 bases and 4 bases, there was a span of 16 bases. The CDR3 DNA reads as TGCAGCGCATCAACGACTGGGTTCACCGGGGAGCTGTTTTTT. The encoded protein is CSASTTGFTGELFF.

The V call is TRBV29-1, the J call TRBJ2-5; no clear D gene. Germline CDR1 reads SQVTM; CDR2 reads ANQGSEA. V dropped 4 bases and J dropped 4 bases, with 13 bases sitting between them. The CDR3 contains 13 residues. The CDR3 spells CSVAPAAGETQYF. DNA of the CDR3: TGCAGCGTTGCGCCGGCCGCCGGAGAGACCCAGTACTTC.

In this sample, this clonotype turned up many times. The chain uses TRBV5-1 and TRBJ2-7; D is tentatively TRBD1 or TRBD2 (5 bases each). Germline values: CDR1 SGHRS, CDR2 YFSETQ. CDR3 size: 16 residues. V gave up 3 bases and J gave up 2 bases, with 18 bases separating them. The DNA of the CDR3 is TGCGCCAGCAGCTCCCCCGACAGCGGATTCACCTACGAGCAGTACTTC. It yields the protein CASSSPDSGFTYEQYF.

This clonotype was counted only a few times. The rearrangement uses TRBV19 and TRBJ1-3; the D gene is possibly TRBD1 (5 bases). Trimming shortened V by 8 bases and J by 3 bases, and 11 bases separated the two germline ends. This CDR3 has 13 amino acids. The germline CDR1 and CDR2 sequences are LNHDA and SQIVND (reference sequence). CDR3 sequence reads: CASRLTVGNTIYF. CDR3 nucleotides: TGTGCCAGTCGATTGACAGTTGGAAACACCATATATTTT.

The V and J genes are TRBV7-2 and TRBJ1-3; D gene ambiguous. This CDR3 is 15 amino acids long. Germline lookup yields CDR1 SGHTA and CDR2 FQGNSA. Trimming removed 4 bases at V and 2 bases at J, with 12 bases between. For the CDR3, the DNA is TGTGCCAGCAGCTCCGTGTGGAGGCCTGGAAACACCATATATTTT. Protein: CASSSVWRPGNTIYF.

The genes are TRBV2 and TRBJ2-7, with D possibly being TRBD2 (6 bases). The CDR3 extends over 11 amino acids. Germline V CDR1 and CDR2: SNHLY, FYNNEI. V lost 3 bases to trimming and J lost 7 bases, with 7 bases between them. For the CDR3, the DNA is TGTGCCAGCAGTGAGGCGGGGGAGCAGTACGTC. Translation gives CASSEAGEQYV.